This TCR beta chain was recovered during a study of CD8 T cells in Susac syndrome. There are a few counts of this clonotype. The authors sequenced TCR beta from blood CD8+ and CD4+ T cells. The germline gives CDR1 SGHDT, CDR2 YYEEEE. The CDR3 runs 15 residues. Trimming cost V 1 base and J 3 bases, with 12 bases left between them. RNA in amounts of roughly 0.45 to 1 ug was reverse transcribed with random hexamers. From the immunoSEQ multiplex PCR reads, TCRdb called clonotypes with MiXCR, one entry per CDR3 protein. The sample lists about 120,000 distinct CDR3 sequences; roughly 94% were seen once. The V call is TRBV5-6, the J call TRBJ2-3; D may be TRBD1 (5 bases). This TCR was recovered from a human donor in good health. Sample: CD4+ T cells from PBMCs. The CDR3 nucleotides are TGTGCCAGCAGCTTGAGTGCCAGGGTGACAGATACGCAGTATTTT. Its protein product is CASSLSARVTDTQYF. Full variable domain (missing parts from reference TRBV5-6 and TRBJ2-3): DAGVTQSPTHLIKTRGQQVTLRCSPKSGHDTVSWYQQALGQGPQFIFQYYEEEERQRGNFPDRFSGHQFPNYSSELNVNALLLGDSALYLCASSLSARVTDTQYFGPGTRLTVL.